These 26 T cell receptor beta chains share one sample of origin, sequenced in a study of T cell repertoires in cytomegalovirus infection. The antigens of these receptors remain unknown. TCRdb processed the reads anew with MiXCR; each CDR3 protein has one entry. The sample shows roughly 310,000 distinct CDR3 sequences, about 27% of them seen only once. The material sequenced was cultured PBMCs, taken from culture after CMV antigen stimulation. Source of these receptors: a human donor in good health (CMV status not recorded). Some clones in this sample may be carry-over from other donors' samples.

In its sample, this clonotype was seen a few times. The chain combines TRBV18 with TRBJ2-7; D is ambiguous. Trimming left V 3 bases short and J 6 bases short, with 21 bases between. CDR1 and CDR2 from the germline V gene are KGHSH and LQKENI. This CDR3 has 16 amino acids. The CDR3 loop is CASSPSGPTRPGEQYF. CDR3 in DNA: TGTGCCAGCTCACCCTCCGGACCAACCAGACCAGGCGAGCAGTACTTC.

This chain links TRBV19 with TRBJ1-6, with 8 bases identical to TRBD1. CDR3 length equals 17 residues. Unmatched junction bases numbered 12, after V lost 4 bases and J lost 7 bases. Germline CDR1 is LNHDA and CDR2 is SQIVND (reference sequence). CDR3 nucleotides: TGTGCCAGTAGTACGCCTGGTGGGGGACAGGAAAATTCACCCCTCCACTTT. It specifies CASSTPGGGQENSPLHF.

This clonotype was found a few times. The junction and the germline gene differ at one end; a read error may be behind it. The chain uses TRBV7-9 and TRBJ2-1, with 8 bases fitting TRBD1. Germline CDR1 SEHNR, CDR2 FQNEAQ (reference sequence). The CDR3 extends over 11 amino acids. The CDR3 DNA sequence: TGTGCCAGCAGCCCGGACAGGGAGTATGTCTTC. It yields the protein CASSPDREYVF.

This chain uses TRBV12-3 or TRBV12-4 with TRBJ1-1, with D uncertain. Trimming shortened V by 5 bases and J by 4 bases, and 8 bases separated the two germline ends. The CDR3 has 12 amino acids. The CDR3 DNA sequence: TGTGCCAGCAGTCTCCCGCCCACTGAAGCTTTCTTT. Its protein is CASSLPPTEAFF.

This chain joins TRBV7-9 and TRBJ1-2; tentatively, D is TRBD1 (5 bases). Germline V lookup: CDR1 SEHNR, CDR2 FQNEAQ (reference sequence). This CDR3 comprises 18 residues. Trimming removed 5 bases at V and 4 bases at J, with 26 bases between. The CDR3 DNA reads as TGTGCCAGCAGCCCCTCAATGGGGACGCTCAGGGTCGGCTATGGCTACACCTTC. As protein: CASSPSMGTLRVGYGYTF.

This clonotype was counted between two and nine times. This chain joins TRBV7-3 and TRBJ2-2; the D gene is possibly TRBD1 (5 bases). The CDR3 totals 15 residues. Between the trimmed V and J ends, which lost 3 bases and 4 bases, there was a span of 12 bases. Germline V lookup: CDR1 SGHTA, CDR2 FQGTGA. The CDR3 bases are TGTGCCAGCAGCTTTGACAGCATTATCACCGGGGAGCTGTTTTTT. It encodes CASSFDSIITGELFF.

This clonotype was detected a few times. The chain joins TRBV18 to TRBJ1-1, with unresolved D. The ends were cut back, 3 bases at V and 6 bases at J, with 8 bases in the middle. This CDR3 has 12 amino acids. CDR1 is KGHSH and CDR2 is LQKENI in the germline V gene. The CDR3 DNA is TGTGCCAGCTCACCGGATTCGGCTGAAGCTTTCTTT. It translates to CASSPDSAEAFF.

This clonotype was recorded at least ten times. V usage is TRBV11-3 and J usage is TRBJ2-7; 7 nucleotides agree with TRBD1. The J segment lost 2 bases and the V segment lost 5 bases, leaving 3 bases of the junction unmatched. Per the germline V gene, CDR1 is SGHNT and CDR2 is YENEEA. The length of the CDR3 is 13 residues. This CDR3 is CASSEGQTYEQYF. The CDR3 DNA follows: TGTGCCAGCAGCGAGGGACAGACCTACGAGCAGTACTTC. The complete variable domain, with remaining parts taken from reference TRBV11-3 and TRBJ2-7, reads EAGVVQSPRYKIIEKKQPVAFWCNPISGHNTLYWYLQNLGQGPELLIRYENEEAVDDSQLPKDRFSAERLKGVDSTLKIQPAELGDSAVYLCASSEGQTYEQYFGPGTRLTVT.

CDR3 amino acids: CASSPSRGVRTDTQYF. The CDR3 region has the DNA TGTGCCAGCTCACCATCCCGCGGGGTTAGGACAGATACGCAGTATTTT. The V gene is TRBV18, the J gene TRBJ2-3, with TRBD2 as a possible D gene (6 bases). CDR1 and CDR2 from the germline V gene are KGHSH and LQKENI. The CDR3 covers 16 residues. Trimming left V 2 bases short and J 3 bases short, with 15 bases between.

The DNA of the CDR3 is TGTGCCAGCAGCGGGGGAGTTGGCGACTCCTACGAGCAGTACTTC. Amino acids: CASSGGVGDSYEQYF. The chain carries TRBV7-2 and TRBJ2-7; D may match TRBD1 or TRBD2 (5 bases each). Trimming shortened V by 5 bases and J by 0 bases, and 14 bases separated the two germline ends. Germline lookup yields CDR1 SGHTA and CDR2 FQGNSA. The CDR3 is made up of 15 amino acids.

This clonotype has a handful of counts. This sequence joins TRBV25-1 and TRBJ1-2; D call uncertain. V dropped 3 bases and J dropped 4 bases, with 24 bases sitting between them. CDR1 is MGHDK, CDR2 SYGVNS, per germline. The CDR3 extends over 18 amino acids. The DNA of the CDR3 is TGTGCCAGCAGTGATCGTCTGGACCATCCTAGTAGAGGCTATGGCTACACCTTC. Its translation is CASSDRLDHPSRGYGYTF.

The chain has TRBV3-1 and TRBJ1-2, with D possibly matching TRBD1 (6 bases). Germline V gives CDR1 LGHDT, CDR2 YNNKEL (reference sequence). The CDR3 is made up of 14 amino acids. Trimming left V 0 bases short and J 6 bases short, with 11 bases between. CDR3 amino acids: CASSQEGGADGYTF. The CDR3, as DNA: TGTGCCAGCAGCCAAGAAGGGGGGGCAGATGGCTACACCTTC.

The V gene is TRBV2, the J gene TRBJ1-3; D unresolved. There are 16 residues in the CDR3. Per the germline V gene, CDR1 is SNHLY and CDR2 is FYNNEI. Trimming removed 1 base from V and 0 bases from J, with 10 bases in between. The CDR3 DNA follows: TGTGCCAGCAGTGAAGATAAAGGGTTCTCTGGAAACACCATATATTTT. This translates into CASSEDKGFSGNTIYF.

The J gene is TRBJ2-6, the V gene TRBV3-1; 8 bases are shared with TRBD1. J lost 2 bases, V lost 0 bases, and 6 bases had no gene match. Per the germline V gene, CDR1 is LGHDT and CDR2 is YNNKEL (reference sequence). The CDR3 totals 18 residues. CDR3 loop: CASSQEGTGRPGANVLTF. In DNA, the CDR3 is TGTGCCAGCAGCCAAGAGGGGACAGGTCGCCCTGGGGCCAACGTCCTGACTTTC.

The CDR3 protein is CASSSYDSSYEQYF. CDR3 nucleotides: TGCGCCAGCAGCTCGTACGACTCCTCCTACGAGCAGTACTTC. V and J are TRBV5-1 and TRBJ2-7; D unclear. Germline CDR1 reads SGHRS; CDR2 reads YFSETQ. The CDR3 totals 14 residues. V lost 3 bases and J lost 0, with 10 bases in between. The whole variable domain, remainder taken from reference TRBV5-1 and TRBJ2-7, is KAGVTQTPRYLIKTRGQQVTLSCSPISGHRSVSWYQQTPGQGLQFLFEYFSETQRNKGNFPGRFSGRQFSNSRSEMNVSTLELGDSALYLCASSSYDSSYEQYFGPGTRLTVT.

This clonotype was counted only a few times. CDR3 sequence: CASSLGGSLLGETQYF. CDR3 nucleotide sequence: TGTGCCAGCAGTTTAGGGGGATCTCTTTTAGGGGAGACCCAGTACTTC. The rearrangement joins TRBV12-3 or TRBV12-4 to TRBJ2-5; the D is unclear. V shed 1 base and J shed 5 bases, with 17 bases lying between them. This CDR3 is built from 16 residues.

This clonotype has a handful of counts. The rearrangement joins TRBV6-1 to TRBJ2-7, with D possibly being TRBD1 (6 bases). The CDR3 loop spans 14 amino acids. The V end was cut by 8 bases, the J end by 2 bases, with 16 bases between. Germline CDR1 reads MNHNS; CDR2 reads SASEGT. CDR3 sequence reads: CASRSRDNTYEQYF. CDR3 bases: TGTGCCAGCCGATCCCGGGACAATACCTACGAGCAGTACTTC.

The V call is TRBV11-2, the J call TRBJ1-4; possible D gene TRBD1, 6 bases. The CDR3 is made up of 16 amino acids. The germline V gene has CDR1 SGHAT and CDR2 FQNNGV. Trimming pared 5 bases from V and 8 bases from J, leaving 21 bases between. CDR3 in amino acids: CASSHPVIRRGEKLFF. The CDR3 DNA reads TGTGCCAGCAGCCACCCCGTAATAAGGAGGGGGGAAAAACTGTTTTTT.

The CDR3 here is CASSLPTGDSEAFF. DNA of the CDR3: TGCGCCAGCAGCTTGCCCACCGGGGACAGTGAAGCTTTCTTT. The gene calls are TRBV5-1 and TRBJ1-1, with TRBD1 matching over 7 bases. CDR1 is SGHRS and CDR2 is YFSETQ in the germline V gene. The CDR3 totals 14 residues. V shed 1 base, J shed 7 bases, and the junction held 7 bases outside the gene matches. Filled out from reference TRBV5-1 and TRBJ1-1, the complete variable domain reads KAGVTQTPRYLIKTRGQQVTLSCSPISGHRSVSWYQQTPGQGLQFLFEYFSETQRNKGNFPGRFSGRQFSNSRSEMNVSTLELGDSALYLCASSLPTGDSEAFFGQGTRLTVV.

This sequence joins TRBV20-1 and TRBJ1-5; no firm D call. The germline V gene has CDR1 DFQATT and CDR2 SNEGSKA (reference sequence). The CDR3 has 13 residues. With 3 bases removed from V and 3 bases from J, the gap between germline ends came to 9 bases. CDR3 DNA: TGCAGTGCTAGCGAGGATTCCAATCAGCCCCAGCATTTT. Translating it yields CSASEDSNQPQHF.

The chain combines TRBV9 with TRBJ1-2; the D is unclear. This CDR3 has 15 amino acids. The V gene's germline CDR1 is SGDLS and CDR2 YYNGEE. V dropped 4 bases and J dropped 2 bases, with 15 bases sitting between them. The CDR3 protein is CASSLGSRRNYGYTF. The CDR3 DNA sequence: TGTGCCAGCAGCTTAGGGTCAAGGCGGAACTATGGCTACACCTTC.

The chain recombines TRBV12-3 or TRBV12-4 with TRBJ2-1, with TRBD2 matching 14 bases. The CDR3 sequence is 17 residues long. The V and J ends lost 3 bases and 7 bases, in that order; junction bases with no gene match: 8. The CDR3 loop reads CASSFYGTSGSYNEQFF. CDR3 DNA: TGTGCCAGCAGTTTTTACGGGACTAGCGGGAGTTATAATGAGCAGTTCTTC.

The chain is built from TRBV6-5 and TRBJ1-2, with D perhaps matching TRBD1 (5 bases). CDR3 length: 13 residues. Trimming took off 6 bases at V and 7 bases at J, with 15 bases between the two ends. The V gene's germline CDR1 is MNHEY and CDR2 SVGAGI. This CDR3 is CASSRTLSFGYTF. CDR3 coding DNA: TGTGCCAGCAGCCGGACACTGAGCTTTGGCTACACCTTC.

This clonotype was recorded a few times. This chain links TRBV19 with TRBJ2-5; D unresolved. Trimming left V 5 bases short and J 4 bases short, with 17 bases between. CDR3 size: 15 residues. Germline lookup yields CDR1 LNHDA and CDR2 SQIVND (reference sequence). CDR3 region: CASSPSKHGGETQYF. The CDR3 region has the DNA TGTGCCAGTAGTCCCAGCAAACACGGCGGAGAGACCCAGTACTTC.

This clonotype occurred a few times. The chain uses TRBV7-2 and TRBJ2-1; possibly TRBD1 or TRBD2 for D (5 bases each). V was shortened by 5 bases and J by 5 bases, with 16 bases between the two germline ends. The CDR3 length is 15 residues. Per germline, CDR1 SGHTA and CDR2 FQGNSA. The CDR3 reads CASSLPSGRNNEQFF. In DNA, the CDR3 is TGTGCCAGCAGCCTCCCCTCGGGACGCAACAATGAGCAGTTCTTC.

The chain has TRBV10-3 and TRBJ1-4; D gene ambiguous. V was trimmed by 8 bases and J by 0 bases, leaving 16 bases between them. The CDR3 length is 16 residues. Per germline, CDR1 ENHRY and CDR2 SYGVKD. The CDR3 sequence: CAISADLLATNEKLFF. The CDR3 DNA reads TGTGCCATCTCGGCCGACCTCCTTGCAACTAATGAAAAACTGTTTTTT.